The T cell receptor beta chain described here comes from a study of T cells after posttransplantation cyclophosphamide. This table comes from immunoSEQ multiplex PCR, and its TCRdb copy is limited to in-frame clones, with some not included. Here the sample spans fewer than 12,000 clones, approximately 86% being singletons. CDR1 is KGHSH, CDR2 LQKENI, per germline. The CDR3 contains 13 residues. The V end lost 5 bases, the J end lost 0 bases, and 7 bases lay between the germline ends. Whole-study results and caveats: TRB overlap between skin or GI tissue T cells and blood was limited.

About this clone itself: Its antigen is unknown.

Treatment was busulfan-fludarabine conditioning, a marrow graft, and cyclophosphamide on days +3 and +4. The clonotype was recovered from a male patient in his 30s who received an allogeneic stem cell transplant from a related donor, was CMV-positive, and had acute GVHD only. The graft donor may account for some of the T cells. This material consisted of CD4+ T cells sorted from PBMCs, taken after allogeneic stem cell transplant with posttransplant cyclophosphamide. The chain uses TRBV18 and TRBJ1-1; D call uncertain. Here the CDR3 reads CASSGEMNTEAFF. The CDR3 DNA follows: TGTGCCAGCTCAGGGGAGATGAACACTGAAGCTTTCTTT.